The entry that follows covers one T cell receptor (beta chain) sequence. Its antigen is as yet unknown. The authors produced TCR alpha and TCR beta cDNA libraries with sample barcodes and UMIs by 5'RACE using constant-segment primers. MiXCR was run by TCRdb on the 5' RACE reads, yielding one entry per CDR3 protein. This table has about 250,000 distinct CDR3 sequences, 15% appearing once. These data are taken from a study of T-cell memory formation after mild COVID-19. Overall study context: Clusters were largely donor specific.

Study findings and constraints: CD4/CD8 balance held among clones contracting day 15 to 85, and later expanders leaned CD4+.

The receptor was derived from an adult woman who had mild COVID-19 (a few samples of this study predate the infection). Cell type and time point are not known. Sample: PBMCs or a T cell subset sorted from them (not recorded which).

This chain's CDR3 is CASSESRTGELFF. The CDR3 DNA follows: TGTGCCAGCAGTGAATCGCGCACCGGGGAGCTGTTTTTT. V is TRBV2 and J is TRBJ2-2; D is unclear. Germline V gene data show CDR1 as SNHLY and CDR2 as FYNNEI. CDR3 length equals 13 residues. Between the trimmed V and J ends, which lost 2 bases and 4 bases, there was a span of 5 bases.